What follows is one T cell receptor (beta chain) and its context. What it binds is not known. This record belongs to a study of beta chain features in type 1 diabetes. General study results and limits: These data did not resolve whether HLA type affects TCRB rearrangement. For type 1 diabetes patients, VDJ junctions showed fewer insertions and more deletions. There was a moderate but significant shortening of TCRB CDR3s in all four CD4+ subsets of Type 1 diabetes patients.

Germline V lookup: CDR1 SGHTA, CDR2 FQGNSA. The CDR3 is 16 residues long. Trimming stripped 1 base from V and 0 bases from J, with 10 bases between. Investigators reverse transcribed all isolated RNA, so they sequenced expressed TCRB transcripts. Clones were sequenced by immunoSEQ multiplex PCR, and TCRdb holds only the in-frame ones, with some missing. Of under 500,000 clones in the sample, about 30% are singletons; the top ten hold almost 0.065%. This chain uses TRBV7-2 with TRBJ2-1; D is undetermined. The source material was naive CD4+ T cells from blood. This sequence was found in a man between 18 and 35 years old in good health. CDR3 protein: CASSLGTRSSYNEQFF. The CDR3, as DNA: TGTGCCAGCAGCTTAGGGACGAGAAGCTCCTACAATGAGCAGTTCTTC.